This entry concerns a single TCR beta chain. Source study methods: Reference gene primer amplification yielded estimated nucleated cell counts. Profiled with immunoSEQ multiplex PCR; TCRdb holds only in-frame clones, not every one. V, J and clone size derive from that table, while D and trimming were established from the DNA sequence. The data contain tens of thousands of clones, 80% to 90% of them singletons. The sample is drawn from a study of blood T cell repertoires in COVID-19. As for the study in general: The study drew acute and convalescent COVID-19 samples from the United States, Italy and Spain. T cells, B-cell-depleted T cells, or PBMCs supplied cDNA or gDNA.

Sequencing used peripheral blood. This receptor was identified in a man in his fifties with acute or convalescent COVID-19.

CDR3 bases: TGTGCCAGCAGTGAATTTGCAGGGGGCGCCGGGAATTCACCCCTCCACTTT. Translating it yields CASSEFAGGAGNSPLHF. The rearrangement links TRBV6-1 to TRBJ1-6; 8 positions match TRBD1. Germline trimming cut 2 bases from V and 7 bases from J; bases unmatched to any gene: 10. The CDR3 is 17 residues long. Germline V CDR1 and CDR2: MNHNS, SASEGT.